This passage covers 5 T cell receptor beta chains from one sample sequenced in a study of OX40 agonist ivuxolimab in advanced cancers. Sequenced by immunoSEQ multiplex PCR; TCRdb stores in-frame clones only, minus some. The sample comprises 55,000 to 75,000 clones, around four fifths of which are singletons, and approximately 5.6% rests with the top ten. Specimen: CD4+ or CD8+ T cells sorted from blood, collected in a trial of the OX40 agonist ivuxolimab. These receptors all stem from an adult with an advanced solid tumor such as melanoma, head and neck, liver or kidney cancer.

V and J are TRBV7-9 and TRBJ2-5, with 9 bases lining up with TRBD1. From germline, CDR1 is SEHNR and CDR2 FQNEAQ (reference sequence). The CDR3 loop spans 16 amino acids. Losses at the gene ends were 8 bases for V and 0 bases for J; bases not matched to a gene: 10. This CDR3 reads CASGPGQGSYQETQYF. CDR3 bases: TGTGCCAGCGGTCCGGGACAGGGATCTTACCAAGAGACCCAGTACTTC.

The chain recombines TRBV5-6 with TRBJ2-1; D unclear. CDR1 and CDR2 from the germline V gene are SGHDT and YYEEEE. The length of the CDR3 is 15 residues. The V end lost 3 bases, the J end lost 4 bases, and 14 bases lay between the germline ends. CDR3 DNA sequence: TGTGCCAGCAGCTCTTGGACGGCCCGGTACAATGAGCAGTTCTTC. Protein product: CASSSWTARYNEQFF.

In regard to this clone: At the DNA level, this CDR3 is encoded by other sequences in the same sample as well. The chain recombines TRBV29-1 with TRBJ2-5; TRBD2 matches 7 bases. V trimming: 3 bases; J trimming: 1 base; junction bases outside the gene matches: 2. CDR1 SQVTM and CDR2 ANQGSEA come from the germline V gene. The CDR3 contains 13 residues. The DNA for the CDR3 is TGCAGCGTTGAGGGAGGGCCCCAAGAGACCCAGTACTTC. Amino acid sequence: CSVEGGPQETQYF.

This chain connects TRBV28 to TRBJ1-1; possibly TRBD1 for D (6 bases). Germline-derived CDR1 and CDR2 are MDHEN and SYDVKM. The V gene lost 5 bases and the J gene lost 5 bases, with 18 bases spanning the gap. CDR3 length equals 15 residues. CDR3: CASSPPPRGKTEAFF. Written as DNA, the CDR3 is TGTGCCAGCAGTCCCCCCCCCAGGGGCAAGACTGAAGCTTTCTTT.

The chain links TRBV4-3 to TRBJ2-7; no definite D call. The CDR3 runs to 14 residues. Deletions cut 0 bases from V and 3 bases from J, with 9 bases between. The germline gives CDR1 LGHNA, CDR2 YSLEER. CDR3 sequence reads: CASSQELENYEQYF. The DNA for the CDR3 is TGCGCCAGCAGCCAAGAGCTGGAGAACTACGAGCAGTACTTC.